The clone carrying this T cell receptor beta chain was counted only a few times. TCRdb ran MiXCR on the RT-PCR reads and lists one entry per CDR3 protein. The sample carries about 960,000 distinct CDR3 sequences, about a sixth recorded once. This sample stems from a study of patients and donors after allogeneic stem cell transplantation. Deletions cut 5 bases from V and 7 bases from J, with 15 bases between. This CDR3 has 14 residues. CDR1 and CDR2 from the germline V gene are MNHEY and SMNVEV (reference sequence). The sample consisted of blood, either unsorted or a sorted T cell fraction (not recorded which). This sequence was found in a human donor who was either an allogeneic HSCT recipient or a stem cell or donor lymphocyte infusion donor (not recorded which). It is not recorded whose cells these are; they may come from a transplant donor. The chain joins TRBV27 to TRBJ1-5; tentatively, D is TRBD1 (5 bases). The chain's CDR3 is CASSASGLGQPQHF. The CDR3 nucleotides read TGTGCCAGCAGTGCCTCAGGGTTGGGACAGCCCCAGCATTTT.